These 7 T cell receptor beta chains originate from one sample sequenced in a study of T cell responses to AZD1222 COVID-19 vaccine. The assay was immunoSEQ multiplex PCR, and TCRdb's table has in-frame clones only and misses some. This sample has 150,000 to 200,000 clones, with approximately 90% found just once. The source material was peripheral blood, sampled on day 0 of AZD1222 vaccination. These receptors originate from an adult in good health.

The chain links TRBV3-1 (or the pseudogene TRBV3-2) to TRBJ1-5; D may be TRBD1 (5 bases). The V gene lost 6 bases and the J gene lost 9 bases, with 18 bases spanning the gap. CDR1 is LGHDT, CDR2 YNNKEL, per germline (reference sequence). The CDR3 extends over 14 amino acids. CDR3 nucleotide sequence: TGTGCCAGCAGTCCCGTTGCGGGGGGTGGGCCCCAGCATTTT. Translation: CASSPVAGGGPQHF.

J is TRBJ1-5 and V is TRBV28; D possibly corresponds to TRBD1 (6 bases). V shed 6 bases and J shed 2 bases, with 14 bases lying between them. Germline CDR1 MDHEN, CDR2 SYDVKM. The CDR3 length is 15 residues. CDR3 amino acids: CASSPQGSRNQPQHF. CDR3 DNA: TGTGCCAGCAGCCCGCAGGGGTCACGCAATCAGCCCCAGCATTTT.

This sequence joins TRBV5-4 and TRBJ2-7; TRBD1 agrees at 8 bases. V was pared by 3 bases and J by 1 base, with 3 bases of the junction left unmatched. Per the germline V gene, CDR1 is SGHNT and CDR2 is YYREEE (reference sequence). This CDR3 has 14 residues. The CDR3 spells CASSSRTGSYEQYF. In DNA, the CDR3 is TGTGCCAGCAGCTCTCGGACAGGGTCCTACGAGCAGTACTTC.

The rearrangement links TRBV25-1 to TRBJ1-3; 7 nucleotides match TRBD1. The V gene end was trimmed by 7 bases and the J gene end by 3 bases; junction bases not matched to a gene: 6. The germline V gene has CDR1 MGHDK and CDR2 SYGVNS. CDR3 length: 14 amino acids. The CDR3 DNA reads TGTGCCAGCACCCAGGGGGTTGGTGGAAACACCATATATTTT. This codes for CASTQGVGGNTIYF.

The rearrangement joins TRBV19 to TRBJ2-1, with D possibly being TRBD2 (6 bases). CDR3 length equals 13 residues. V lost 3 bases, J lost 6 bases, and 9 bases lay in between. CDR1 and CDR2 (germline): LNHDA, SQIVND (reference sequence). This CDR3 reads CASSIGRGNEQFF. The DNA for the CDR3 is TGTGCCAGTAGTATTGGGCGGGGCAATGAGCAGTTCTTC.

The chain carries TRBV27 and TRBJ2-2; perhaps TRBD2 as D (5 bases). The CDR3 runs 16 residues. Per the germline V gene, CDR1 is MNHEY and CDR2 is SMNVEV (reference sequence). The V and J ends lost 2 bases and 4 bases respectively, with 14 bases between them. Here the CDR3 reads CASSLERGVGTGELFF. The DNA for the CDR3 is TGTGCCAGCAGTTTAGAACGGGGAGTTGGCACCGGGGAGCTGTTTTTT.

V gene TRBV10-1 combines with J gene TRBJ2-1; 7 positions match TRBD2. After removal of 2 bases from V and 9 bases from J, the junction contained 10 bases not matched to a gene. CDR1 and CDR2 from the germline V gene are WNHNN and SYGVQD (reference sequence). CDR3 length equals 15 residues. The CDR3 region has the DNA TGCGCCAGCAGTGAGATCCGCGGGAGTAAGGGTGAGCAGTTCTTC. Translated, it gives CASSEIRGSKGEQFF.